Following are 20 T cell receptor beta chains from one sample sequenced in a study of shared clonotypes between healthy human individuals. Sequencing used immunoSEQ multiplex PCR; TCRdb keeps in-frame clones, though not all of them. The sample shows roughly 2.5 million clones, more than 80% of them seen only once. The sequencing sample was made of naive CD4+ T cells sorted from blood. Subset here: CD45RA+ positively selected. The receptors shown here come from a man aged 18 to 35 in good health.

The chain carries TRBV5-6 and TRBJ2-1, with 9 bases that match TRBD1. The CDR3 runs to 15 residues. Trimming removed 5 bases from V and 6 bases from J; junction bases left unmatched: 9. Germline V CDR1 and CDR2: SGHDT, YYEEEE. The DNA for the CDR3 is TGTGCCAGCAGAAACCGGGGACAGGGTGGCAATGAGCAGTTCTTC. Translation: CASRNRGQGGNEQFF.

V usage is TRBV9 and J usage is TRBJ2-1, with a possible D match to TRBD1 (7 bases). V was cut by 4 bases and J by 6 bases, with 14 bases left in between. The CDR3 is made up of 14 amino acids. The germline CDR1 and CDR2 sequences are SGDLS and YYNGEE. The CDR3 region has the DNA TGTGCCAGCAGCAAAGGGACAGCGGGCAATGAGCAGTTCTTC. Protein product: CASSKGTAGNEQFF.

The J gene is TRBJ2-7, the V gene TRBV6-6; 9 nucleotides agree with TRBD2. The CDR3 has 16 residues. CDR1 and CDR2 from the germline V gene are MNHNY and SVGAGI (reference sequence). V was clipped by 6 bases and J by 2 bases; unmatched bases: 11. The CDR3 protein is CASRGSGRGIAYEQYF. In DNA form, the CDR3 reads TGTGCCAGCAGGGGTAGCGGGAGAGGCATTGCCTACGAGCAGTACTTC.

The CDR3 DNA sequence: TGTGCCAGCTCACCTGGAAGGGTACGGACCGGGGAGCTGTTTTTT. Translation: CASSPGRVRTGELFF. The gene calls are TRBV18 and TRBJ2-2; D remains unclear. This CDR3 has 15 amino acids. The V end lost 3 bases, the J end lost 5 bases, and 13 bases lay between the germline ends. The germline V gene encodes CDR1 KGHSH and CDR2 LQKENI.

The chain is built from TRBV6-1 and TRBJ2-1; possible D gene TRBD2, 5 bases. V was clipped by 5 bases and J by 1 base, with 12 bases between them. Germline CDR1 MNHNS, CDR2 SASEGT. CDR3 length equals 15 residues. The CDR3 sequence: CASSPTGMSYNEQFF. CDR3 nucleotides: TGTGCCAGCAGTCCCACCGGGATGTCCTACAATGAGCAGTTCTTC.

The genes are TRBV19 and TRBJ2-5; D perhaps matches TRBD2 (7 bases). Germline V gives CDR1 LNHDA, CDR2 SQIVND (reference sequence). The CDR3 covers 15 residues. V was clipped by 3 bases and J by 5 bases, with 16 bases between them. CDR3 amino acids: CASSIEAGEGETQYF. CDR3 DNA sequence: TGTGCCAGTAGTATCGAAGCAGGGGAGGGCGAGACCCAGTACTTC.

The chain has TRBV5-4 and TRBJ2-7, with 9 bases aligning to TRBD2. V lost 5 bases, J lost 6 bases, and 12 bases stayed unmatched. The CDR3 sequence is 15 residues long. Germline values: CDR1 SGHNT, CDR2 YYREEE (reference sequence). The CDR3 protein is CASRPRTSAEGEQYF. The DNA for the CDR3 is TGTGCCAGCAGACCCCGGACTAGCGCCGAAGGCGAGCAGTACTTC.

Only a few counts were recorded for this clone. The V gene is TRBV6-1, the J gene TRBJ2-5, with 7 bases that match TRBD2. CDR1 and CDR2 from the germline V gene are MNHNS and SASEGT. The V and J ends lost 4 bases and 2 bases, in that order; junction bases with no gene match: 4. The CDR3 consists of 14 residues. CDR3 in DNA: TGTGCCAGCAGTGGAGGGAGGGCTCAAGAGACCCAGTACTTC. It codes for CASSGGRAQETQYF.

The rearrangement joins TRBV7-2 to TRBJ2-1; no reliable D call. CDR3 length equals 15 residues. The V and J ends lost 3 bases and 0 bases respectively, with 9 bases between them. The germline CDR1 and CDR2 sequences are SGHTA and FQGNSA. The CDR3 reads CASSFQDSSYNEQFF. The CDR3 region has the DNA TGTGCCAGCAGCTTTCAGGATTCCTCCTACAATGAGCAGTTCTTC.

The V call is TRBV19, the J call TRBJ2-5; D perhaps matches TRBD1 (5 bases). V lost 9 bases, J lost 5 bases, and 13 bases lay in between. The CDR3 sequence is 12 residues long. Germline CDR1 LNHDA, CDR2 SQIVND (reference sequence). The CDR3: CASSQGLETQYF. CDR3 in DNA: TGTGCCAGCAGCCAGGGATTGGAGACCCAGTACTTC.

As to this clone: The sample holds other DNA sequences that translate to the same CDR3. V usage is TRBV4-3 and J usage is TRBJ1-5; 7 nucleotides line up with TRBD1. Germline V CDR1 and CDR2: LGHNA, YSLEER. CDR3 length equals 14 residues. The J segment lost 5 bases and the V segment lost 1 base, leaving 2 bases of the junction unmatched. The CDR3 region is CASSQGQGDQPQHF. Here the CDR3 DNA reads TGCGCCAGCAGCCAAGGACAGGGAGATCAGCCCCAGCATTTT.

This chain joins TRBV29-1 and TRBJ1-2; unclear D gene. The CDR3 runs 13 residues. With 5 bases removed from V and 1 base from J, the gap between germline ends came to 11 bases. CDR1 and CDR2 from the germline V gene are SQVTM and ANQGSEA. Written as DNA, the CDR3 is TGCAGCGTTCGCTTAGAACTTAACTATGGCTACACCTTC. It specifies CSVRLELNYGYTF.

CDR3: CASSLPGSTYNEQFF. In DNA, the CDR3 is TGTGCCAGCAGCCTCCCCGGGAGTACCTACAATGAGCAGTTCTTC. This chain uses TRBV9 with TRBJ2-1, with D perhaps TRBD2 (6 bases). The germline V gene encodes CDR1 SGDLS and CDR2 YYNGEE. Trimming pared 4 bases from V and 2 bases from J, leaving 13 bases between. This CDR3 has 15 amino acids.

This chain connects TRBV11-2 to TRBJ2-7, with D maybe TRBD2 (6 bases). The germline V gene encodes CDR1 SGHAT and CDR2 FQNNGV. There are 15 residues in the CDR3. V was trimmed by 0 bases and J by 2 bases, leaving 11 bases between them. CDR3 protein: CASSLDGGTPYEQYF. CDR3 bases: TGTGCCAGCAGCTTAGATGGAGGGACCCCCTACGAGCAGTACTTC.

About this clone: In the same sample, other DNA sequences code for this CDR3. The J gene is TRBJ2-5, the V gene TRBV11-3, with TRBD2 matching 7 bases. The CDR3 totals 15 residues. Germline CDR1 and CDR2: SGHNT and YENEEA. V trimming: 3 bases; J trimming: 2 bases; junction bases outside the gene matches: 6. The CDR3 region is CASSLASGHQETQYF. CDR3 sequence (DNA): TGTGCCAGCAGCTTGGCTAGCGGACATCAAGAGACCCAGTACTTC.

This clone was seen once. The rearrangement joins TRBV9 to TRBJ2-5; D gene ambiguous. In germline, CDR1 is SGDLS, CDR2 YYNGEE. CDR3 length: 14 residues. Trimming left V 0 bases short and J 3 bases short, with 9 bases between. CDR3 DNA sequence: TGTGCCAGCAGCGTAGGAACACATGAAGAGACCCAGTACTTC. Encoded protein: CASSVGTHEETQYF.

V usage is TRBV27 and J usage is TRBJ2-2; the D is unclear. CDR3 length: 15 residues. The germline gives CDR1 MNHEY, CDR2 SMNVEV (reference sequence). V was clipped by 0 bases and J by 1 base, with 6 bases between them. CDR3 in DNA: TGTGCCAGCAGTTTATCCACAGTGAACACCGGGGAGCTGTTTTTT. Translation: CASSLSTVNTGELFF.

The chain carries TRBV6-6 and TRBJ1-4, with D unclear. CDR1 MNHNY and CDR2 SVGAGI come from the germline V gene (reference sequence). The V end lost 5 bases, the J end lost 0 bases, and 10 bases lay between the germline ends. The CDR3 length is 15 residues. The CDR3 spells CASSNGFATNEKLFF. The CDR3 DNA reads TGTGCCAGCAGTAACGGATTTGCAACTAATGAAAAACTGTTTTTT.

This chain connects TRBV18 to TRBJ2-1, with D perhaps matching TRBD2 (6 bases). Germline assignment: CDR1 KGHSH and CDR2 LQKENI. The CDR3 covers 15 residues. V was cut by 3 bases and J by 9 bases, with 18 bases left in between. The CDR3: CASSPPGLPDGEQFF. CDR3 in DNA: TGTGCCAGCTCACCCCCGGGACTCCCAGATGGTGAGCAGTTCTTC.

The chain uses TRBV10-3 and TRBJ2-2; D is unresolved. The CDR3 is 11 residues long. V dropped 8 bases and J dropped 8 bases, with 9 bases sitting between them. Germline V gives CDR1 ENHRY, CDR2 SYGVKD. This chain's CDR3 is CAIEARGELFF. For the CDR3, the DNA is TGTGCCATCGAGGCCCGTGGGGAGCTGTTTTTT.